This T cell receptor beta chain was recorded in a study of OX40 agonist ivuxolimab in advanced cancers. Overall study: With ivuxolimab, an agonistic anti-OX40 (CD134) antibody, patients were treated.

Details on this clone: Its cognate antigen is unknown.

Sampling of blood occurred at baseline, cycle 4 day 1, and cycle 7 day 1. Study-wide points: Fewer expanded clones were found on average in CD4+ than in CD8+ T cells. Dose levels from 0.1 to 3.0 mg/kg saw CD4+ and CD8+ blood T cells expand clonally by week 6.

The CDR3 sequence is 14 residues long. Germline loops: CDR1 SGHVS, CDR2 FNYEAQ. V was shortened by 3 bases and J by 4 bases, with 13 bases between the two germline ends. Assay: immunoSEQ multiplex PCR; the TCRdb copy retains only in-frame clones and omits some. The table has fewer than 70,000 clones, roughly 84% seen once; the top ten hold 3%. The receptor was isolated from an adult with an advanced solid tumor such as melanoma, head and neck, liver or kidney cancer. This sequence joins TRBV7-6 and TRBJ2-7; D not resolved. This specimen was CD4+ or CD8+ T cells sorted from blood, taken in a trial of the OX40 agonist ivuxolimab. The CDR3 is CASSLSGGAYEQYF. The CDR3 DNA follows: TGTGCCAGCAGCTTGTCCGGTGGCGCATACGAGCAGTACTTC.